The next 25 T cell receptor beta chains were all read from a single sample in a study of blood T cell repertoires in COVID-19. Sequencing was performed with immunoSEQ multiplex PCR; in TCRdb, only in-frame clones are kept and a portion is missing. The profile shows some 120,000 clones, around 80% of them singletons. The sequencing sample was made of peripheral blood. The receptors come from a man between 65 and 85 years old with acute or convalescent COVID-19.

The chain links TRBV6-5 to TRBJ1-2; the D is unclear. The germline gives CDR1 MNHEY, CDR2 SVGAGI. Deletions cut 8 bases from V and 2 bases from J, with 15 bases between. The CDR3 is 14 amino acids. In DNA form, the CDR3 reads TGTGCCAGCTCTCACGACTACTCGAACTATGGCTACACCTTC. Its translation: CASSHDYSNYGYTF.

V usage is TRBV9 and J usage is TRBJ2-1; D gene uncertain. The V and J ends lost 0 bases and 0 bases respectively, with 10 bases between them. The CDR3 runs 16 residues. The germline V gene has CDR1 SGDLS and CDR2 YYNGEE. CDR3: CASSVDARSSYNEQFF. CDR3 nucleotides: TGTGCCAGCAGCGTAGATGCACGTAGCTCCTACAATGAGCAGTTCTTC.

This chain joins TRBV11-2 and TRBJ2-3; 8 bases fit TRBD2. The V segment lost 6 bases and the J segment 7 bases; nucleotides outside the gene matches: 6. The germline CDR1 and CDR2 sequences are SGHAT and FQNNGV. The CDR3 length is 13 residues. The CDR3 protein is CASRSRGANTQYF. DNA for the CDR3: TGTGCCAGCAGGTCGCGGGGGGCGAATACGCAGTATTTT. The variable domain in full, completed from reference TRBV11-2 and TRBJ2-3, reads EAGVAQSPRYKIIEKRQSVAFWCNPISGHATLYWYQQILGQGPKLLIQFQNNGVVDDSQLPKDRFSAERLKGVDSTLKIQPAKLEDSAVYLCASRSRGANTQYFGPGTRLTVL.

The chain is built from TRBV28 and TRBJ2-1; 8 bases match TRBD2. The CDR3 is made up of 13 amino acids. V lost 6 bases, J lost 6 bases, and 4 bases stayed unmatched. Germline V gene sequence: CDR1 MDHEN, CDR2 SYDVKM. The CDR3 bases are TGTGCCAGCAGGGGCGGACTAGCCAATGAGCAGTTCTTC. Residues: CASRGGLANEQFF.

This chain joins TRBV5-1 and TRBJ2-1; 12 bases are shared with TRBD2. Germline V CDR1 and CDR2: SGHRS, YFSETQ. After removal of 2 bases from V and 2 bases from J, the junction contained 5 bases not matched to a gene. This CDR3 has 17 residues. The CDR3 spells CASSFDRTSGTYNEQFF. In DNA, the CDR3 is TGCGCCAGCAGCTTCGACCGGACTAGCGGGACCTACAATGAGCAGTTCTTC.

V usage is TRBV6-5 and J usage is TRBJ1-6; no firm D call. This CDR3 has 16 amino acids. V was shortened by 0 bases and J by 7 bases, with 13 bases between the two germline ends. Germline-derived CDR1 and CDR2 are MNHEY and SVGAGI. The CDR3 DNA follows: TGTGCCAGCAGTTACTCGAGGGCAACGGAAAATTCACCCCTCCACTTT. Protein product: CASSYSRATENSPLHF.

The genes are TRBV5-1 and TRBJ1-1, with a tentative D call TRBD1 (6 bases). This CDR3 is built from 14 residues. Germline values: CDR1 SGHRS, CDR2 YFSETQ. With 2 bases removed from V and 5 bases from J, the gap between germline ends came to 13 bases. The CDR3 coding sequence is TGCGCCAGCAGCTTCAACAAGGGGGGGACTGAAGCTTTCTTT. This sequence encodes CASSFNKGGTEAFF.

This chain uses TRBV7-8 with TRBJ2-7; 9 bases are shared with TRBD2. The germline CDR1 and CDR2 sequences are SGHVS and FQNEAQ. J lost 2 bases, V lost 5 bases, and 10 bases had no gene match. The CDR3 is 16 residues long. CDR3 region: CASSAVAGEGAYEQYF. The CDR3 DNA reads as TGTGCCAGCAGCGCCGTAGCGGGGGAAGGTGCCTACGAGCAGTACTTC. Filled out from reference TRBV7-8 and TRBJ2-7, the complete variable domain reads GAGVSQSPRYKVAKRGQDVALRCDPISGHVSLFWYQQALGQGPEFLTYFQNEAQLDKSGLPSDRFFAERPEGSVSTLKIQRTQQEDSAVYLCASSAVAGEGAYEQYFGPGTRLTVT.

This rearrangement joins TRBV2 to TRBJ1-5; 9 nucleotides match TRBD1. After removal of 6 bases from V and 4 bases from J, the junction contained 1 base not matched to a gene. Germline CDR1 is SNHLY and CDR2 is FYNNEI. The CDR3 runs 13 residues. For the CDR3, the DNA is TGTGCCAGCAGAGGACAGGGGAATCAGCCCCAGCATTTT. Its translation: CASRGQGNQPQHF.

This clone came up once. V and J are TRBV4-1 and TRBJ1-5; TRBD1 matches 7 bases. Trimming cost V 0 bases and J 7 bases; bases outside gene matches: 9. This CDR3 has 16 amino acids. Germline CDR1 reads MGHRA; CDR2 reads YSYEKL. CDR3 DNA: TGCGCCAGCAGCCAAGATGGGGCAGGGGGTTTACAGCCCCAGCATTTT. This gives the protein CASSQDGAGGLQPQHF.

The chain links TRBV11-3 to TRBJ2-1, with no clear D. This CDR3 has 13 amino acids. V was cut by 2 bases and J by 9 bases, with 11 bases left in between. Germline-derived CDR1 and CDR2 are SGHNT and YENEEA. The CDR3 region is CASSLIESREQFF. The CDR3 bases are TGTGCCAGCAGCTTAATAGAGTCGCGTGAGCAGTTCTTC. Filled out from reference TRBV11-3 and TRBJ2-1, the complete variable domain reads EAGVVQSPRYKIIEKKQPVAFWCNPISGHNTLYWYLQNLGQGPELLIRYENEEAVDDSQLPKDRFSAERLKGVDSTLKIQPAELGDSAVYLCASSLIESREQFFGPGTRLTVL.

The gene calls are TRBV23-1 and TRBJ1-5; the D is unclear. TRBV23-1 is known as an ORF, though its function is uncertain. The CDR3 has 15 amino acids. V gave up 0 bases and J gave up 3 bases, with 9 bases separating them. DNA of the CDR3: TGCGCCAGCAGTCAATCGGGAGGATTCAATCAGCCCCAGCATTTT. Translated, it gives CASSQSGGFNQPQHF.

The chain combines TRBV7-9 with TRBJ1-1; 7 nucleotides align to TRBD1. This CDR3 has 16 amino acids. Germline V gene data show CDR1 as SEHNR and CDR2 as FQNEAQ (reference sequence). The trim removed 2 bases at V and 4 bases at J, leaving 10 bases unmatched. CDR3: CASSLQGGTRGTEAFF. Written as DNA, the CDR3 is TGTGCCAGCAGCTTACAGGGGGGTACACGCGGCACTGAAGCTTTCTTT.

V and J are TRBV27 and TRBJ2-5; possible D gene TRBD1, 6 bases. The CDR3 sequence is 14 residues long. Trimming removed 5 bases at V and 3 bases at J, with 13 bases between. The germline V gene has CDR1 MNHEY and CDR2 SMNVEV (reference sequence). CDR3 loop: CASSTQGWEETQYF. In DNA form, the CDR3 reads TGTGCCAGCAGTACACAGGGTTGGGAAGAGACCCAGTACTTC.

V usage is TRBV7-8 and J usage is TRBJ2-6; D unresolved. Germline V CDR1 and CDR2: SGHVS, FQNEAQ. This CDR3 comprises 16 residues. Trimming cost V 1 base and J 0 bases, with 7 bases left between them. CDR3 sequence reads: CASSLGISSGANVLTF. The DNA for the CDR3 is TGTGCCAGCAGCTTAGGTATCTCCTCTGGGGCCAACGTCCTGACTTTC. Combining the CDR3 with reference TRBV7-8 and TRBJ2-6 gives the whole variable domain GAGVSQSPRYKVAKRGQDVALRCDPISGHVSLFWYQQALGQGPEFLTYFQNEAQLDKSGLPSDRFFAERPEGSVSTLKIQRTQQEDSAVYLCASSLGISSGANVLTFGAGSRLTVL.

V is TRBV5-8 and J is TRBJ1-5; TRBD1 might be the D (6 bases). Between the trimmed V and J ends, which lost 4 bases and 5 bases, there was a span of 13 bases. Germline assignment: CDR1 SGHTS and CDR2 YDEGEE. This CDR3 has 14 amino acids. This CDR3 is CASSPQGTDQPQHF. The CDR3 DNA sequence: TGTGCCAGCAGCCCCCAGGGGACGGATCAGCCCCAGCATTTT.

This clone was observed a handful of times. The sample contains more than one DNA sequence encoding this CDR3. This chain joins TRBV19 and TRBJ1-5; maybe TRBD1 (6 bases). CDR1 is LNHDA and CDR2 is SQIVND in the germline V gene (reference sequence). The CDR3 has 15 residues. Trimming shortened V by 6 bases and J by 0 bases, and 12 bases separated the two germline ends. The DNA for the CDR3 is TGTGCCAGTAGGAGGGAGGGGGATAGCAATCAGCCCCAGCATTTT. As protein: CASRREGDSNQPQHF.

The chain recombines TRBV5-1 with TRBJ2-7, with 10 bases identical to TRBD1. V was clipped by 3 bases and J by 2 bases; unmatched bases: 11. The CDR3 length is 17 residues. CDR1 is SGHRS and CDR2 is YFSETQ in the germline V gene. CDR3 nucleotide sequence: TGCGCCAGCAGCTATGAGACAGGGGGCTCCCCTGCCTACGAGCAGTACTTC. Translating gives CASSYETGGSPAYEQYF. Filled out from reference TRBV5-1 and TRBJ2-7, the complete variable domain reads KAGVTQTPRYLIKTRGQQVTLSCSPISGHRSVSWYQQTPGQGLQFLFEYFSETQRNKGNFPGRFSGRQFSNSRSEMNVSTLELGDSALYLCASSYETGGSPAYEQYFGPGTRLTVT.

The chain joins TRBV3-1 (or the pseudogene TRBV3-2) to TRBJ1-2; unclear D gene. There are 11 residues in the CDR3. The V end was cut by 2 bases, the J end by 10 bases, with 8 bases between. Per germline, CDR1 LGHDT and CDR2 YNNKEL (reference sequence). CDR3 region: CASSQQASYTF. CDR3 coding DNA: TGTGCCAGCAGCCAACAGGCCTCCTACACCTTC.

The chain carries TRBV19 and TRBJ2-2; 8 bases are a match to TRBD1. The CDR3 covers 13 residues. The junction had 7 bases not matched to a gene; V was cut back by 10 bases and J by 6 bases. Germline V gene data show CDR1 as LNHDA and CDR2 as SQIVND (reference sequence). CDR3: CATGDRRSGELFF. In nucleotides, the CDR3 is TGTGCCACAGGGGACAGGAGGTCCGGGGAGCTGTTTTTT.

This clone came up a few times. The gene calls are TRBV4-1 and TRBJ1-2; D not certain. Looked up from germline, CDR1 is MGHRA and CDR2 is YSYEKL. This CDR3 is built from 19 residues. V lost 0 bases and J lost 4, with 24 bases in between. The CDR3 protein is CASSQDNPPGGRRGYGYTF. CDR3 DNA sequence: TGCGCCAGCAGCCAAGATAACCCACCGGGCGGGAGACGGGGCTATGGCTACACCTTC.

This sequence joins TRBV30 and TRBJ1-5; a possible D gene is TRBD1 (5 bases). Deletions cut 2 bases from V and 0 bases from J, with 8 bases between. Per the germline V gene, CDR1 is GTSNPN and CDR2 is SVGIG (reference sequence). This CDR3 spans 14 amino acids. CDR3 bases: TGTGCCTGGAGTCAGGGTTATAGCAATCAGCCCCAGCATTTT. Amino acid sequence: CAWSQGYSNQPQHF.

This clone was observed a single time. The chain has TRBV7-9 and TRBJ1-1, with 8 bases fitting TRBD1. Unmatched junction bases numbered 6, after V lost 2 bases and J lost 4 bases. The V gene's germline CDR1 is SEHNR and CDR2 FQNEAQ (reference sequence). This CDR3 has 15 amino acids. The CDR3 nucleotides read TGTGCCAGCAGCTTACAGGGGGCTATGGGCACTGAAGCTTTCTTT. Encoded protein: CASSLQGAMGTEAFF. The full variable domain, in which reference TRBV7-9 and TRBJ1-1 provide the parts outside the CDR3, is DTGVSQNPRHKITKRGQNVTFRCDPISEHNRLYWYRQTLGQGPEFLTYFQNEAQLEKSRLLSDRFSAERPKGSFSTLEIQRTEQGDSAMYLCASSLQGAMGTEAFFGQGTRLTVV.

About this clone: Other DNA sequences in the same sample also yield this CDR3. The chain couples TRBV30 to TRBJ1-6, with 7 bases identical to TRBD1. Per germline, CDR1 GTSNPN and CDR2 SVGIG (reference sequence). The CDR3 runs to 15 residues. V lost 0 bases to trimming and J lost 6 bases; unmatched junction nucleotides: 5. The CDR3 sequence: CAWSVGQGGNSPLHF. The CDR3 coding sequence is TGTGCCTGGAGTGTAGGCCAGGGGGGTAATTCACCCCTCCACTTT.

The chain is built from TRBV11-2 and TRBJ1-2, with D maybe TRBD1 (6 bases). Between the trimmed V and J ends, which lost 7 bases and 8 bases, there was a span of 20 bases. Germline V gene lookup returns CDR1 SGHAT and CDR2 FQNNGV. CDR3 size: 14 residues. This CDR3 reads CASTIYKGGAGYTF. CDR3 sequence (DNA): TGTGCCAGCACCATATACAAAGGGGGGGCCGGCTACACCTTC. The whole variable domain, remainder taken from reference TRBV11-2 and TRBJ1-2, is EAGVAQSPRYKIIEKRQSVAFWCNPISGHATLYWYQQILGQGPKLLIQFQNNGVVDDSQLPKDRFSAERLKGVDSTLKIQPAKLEDSAVYLCASTIYKGGAGYTFGSGTRLTVV.